Each of the 17 T cell receptor beta chains below was sequenced from the same sample in a study of blood T cell repertoires in COVID-19. Method: immunoSEQ multiplex PCR; TCRdb's copy keeps in-frame clones and lacks some. This sample has fewer than 85,000 clones, with roughly 84% found just once. Sequenced sample: peripheral blood. These receptors came from an older woman with acute or convalescent COVID-19.

The count of this clone is one. This chain joins TRBV24-1 and TRBJ1-2; D is perhaps TRBD1 (5 bases). Germline V gives CDR1 KGHDR, CDR2 SFDVKD. The CDR3 runs to 14 residues. V was pared by 8 bases and J by 0 bases, with 12 bases between. Here the CDR3 DNA reads TGTGCCACCATCAAGCCAGGGTCTAACTATGGCTACACCTTC. This encodes CATIKPGSNYGYTF.

This chain connects TRBV11-1 to TRBJ2-7; D not certain. CDR3 length equals 14 residues. Germline lookup yields CDR1 SGHAT and CDR2 FQDESV (reference sequence). V dropped 3 bases and J dropped 0 bases, with 9 bases sitting between them. The CDR3 nucleotides are TGTGCCAGCAGCTTCGCAGGAATCTCCTACGAGCAGTACTTC. It yields the protein CASSFAGISYEQYF. Complete variable domain (other parts from reference TRBV11-1 and TRBJ2-7): EAEVAQSPRYKITEKSQAVAFWCDPISGHATLYWYRQILGQGPELLVQFQDESVVDDSQLPKDRFSAERLKGVDSTLKIQPAELGDSAMYLCASSFAGISYEQYFGPGTRLTVT.

This chain uses TRBV15 with TRBJ2-2; 8 bases agree with TRBD1. The CDR3 covers 13 residues. V shed 6 bases and J 5 bases; nucleotides not matched to a gene: 2. Germline V gene sequence: CDR1 LNHNV, CDR2 YYDKDF (reference sequence). The CDR3 reads CATRTGETGELFF. The CDR3 DNA follows: TGTGCCACCAGGACAGGGGAGACCGGGGAGCTGTTTTTT.

V is TRBV9 and J is TRBJ2-1; D possibly corresponds to TRBD1 (6 bases). In germline, CDR1 is SGDLS, CDR2 YYNGEE. Trimming took 3 bases from V and 5 from J, leaving 15 bases between them. The CDR3 extends over 15 amino acids. The CDR3, as DNA: TGTGCCAGCAGCGAAGGGACACTCGGAAACAATGAGCAGTTCTTC. Translating gives CASSEGTLGNNEQFF. The complete variable domain, with remaining parts taken from reference TRBV9 and TRBJ2-1, reads DSGVTQTPKHLITATGQRVTLRCSPRSGDLSVYWYQQSLDQGLQFLIQYYNGEERAKGNILERFSAQQFPDLHSELNLSSLELGDSALYFCASSEGTLGNNEQFFGPGTRLTVL.

The chain combines TRBV9 with TRBJ1-2; weak D call: TRBD1 (6 bases). Trimming left V 0 bases short and J 3 bases short, with 9 bases between. The CDR3 is made up of 14 amino acids. Germline CDR1 and CDR2: SGDLS and YYNGEE. CDR3 nucleotides: TGTGCCAGCAGCGTAGGGGGGCAGGACTATGGCTACACCTTC. Its protein is CASSVGGQDYGYTF.

The chain combines TRBV1 with TRBJ2-7; TRBD1 is the table's D call and was not checked against the DNA. TRBV1 is a documented pseudogene. The CDR3 runs 14 residues. CDR3 DNA: TGCACCAGCAGGCCCCGGGACAGGGGTTTGGAGCAGTACTTC. Translating gives CTSRPRDRGLEQYF.

This clone was observed a handful of times. The chain uses TRBV28 and TRBJ2-7; TRBD2 aligns across 9 bases. This CDR3 is 13 amino acids long. Trimming cost V 6 bases and J 3 bases; bases outside gene matches: 3. Germline values: CDR1 MDHEN, CDR2 SYDVKM. This CDR3 is CASSRGGDYEQYF. The CDR3 DNA is TGTGCCAGCAGCCGCGGGGGGGACTACGAGCAGTACTTC.

This clone has only one observation. The chain is built from TRBV9 and TRBJ2-6; 11 bases match TRBD2. V was pared by 4 bases and J by 1 base, with 7 bases of the junction left unmatched. The V gene's germline CDR1 is SGDLS and CDR2 YYNGEE. CDR3 length equals 18 residues. CDR3 region: CASSPYSGGASGANVLTF. As DNA, the CDR3 is TGTGCCAGCAGCCCATATAGCGGGGGGGCGTCTGGGGCCAACGTCCTGACTTTC. Variable domain in full (rest from reference TRBV9 and TRBJ2-6): DSGVTQTPKHLITATGQRVTLRCSPRSGDLSVYWYQQSLDQGLQFLIQYYNGEERAKGNILERFSAQQFPDLHSELNLSSLELGDSALYFCASSPYSGGASGANVLTFGAGSRLTVL.

The chain is built from TRBV11-2 and TRBJ1-5; TRBD1 might be the D (5 bases). The CDR3 loop spans 14 amino acids. Trimming left V 2 bases short and J 3 bases short, with 8 bases between. Looked up from germline, CDR1 is SGHAT and CDR2 is FQNNGV. DNA of the CDR3: TGTGCCAGCAGCTTACAGGGTTTCAATCAGCCCCAGCATTTT. Translation: CASSLQGFNQPQHF. Full variable domain (outside the CDR3, taken from reference TRBV11-2 and TRBJ1-5): EAGVAQSPRYKIIEKRQSVAFWCNPISGHATLYWYQQILGQGPKLLIQFQNNGVVDDSQLPKDRFSAERLKGVDSTLKIQPAKLEDSAVYLCASSLQGFNQPQHFGDGTRLSIL.

The genes are TRBV5-6 and TRBJ1-5; D is possibly TRBD1 (5 bases). The V gene lost 1 base and the J gene lost 2 bases, with 13 bases spanning the gap. This CDR3 is built from 16 residues. Per the germline V gene, CDR1 is SGHDT and CDR2 is YYEEEE. The chain's CDR3 is CASSLFQGSGNQPQHF. In DNA, the CDR3 is TGTGCCAGCAGCTTGTTTCAGGGAAGTGGCAATCAGCCCCAGCATTTT.

V is TRBV18 and J is TRBJ1-4; TRBD1 agrees at 8 bases. With 3 bases clipped from V and 3 bases from J, the junction kept 6 bases outside the gene matches. The CDR3 contains 16 residues. Germline values: CDR1 KGHSH, CDR2 LQKENI. The CDR3 loop is CASSPNRGASNEKLFF. In DNA form, the CDR3 reads TGTGCCAGCTCACCCAACAGGGGGGCTTCTAATGAAAAACTGTTTTTT.

This clone has only a few counts. The chain employs TRBV15 and TRBJ1-1; TRBD1 matches 7 bases. The CDR3 consists of 14 residues. With V trimmed by 5 bases and J by 4 bases, 7 bases remained unmatched. Germline V lookup: CDR1 LNHNV, CDR2 YYDKDF (reference sequence). The CDR3 here is CATSGDSAPTEAFF. CDR3 coding DNA: TGTGCCACCAGCGGGGACAGCGCTCCCACTGAAGCTTTCTTT.

The rearrangement links TRBV4-1 to TRBJ1-2; 8 nucleotides line up with TRBD1. The CDR3 runs 18 residues. V gave up 0 bases and J gave up 7 bases; unmatched junction bases: 16. Germline CDR1 and CDR2: MGHRA and YSYEKL. CDR3 residues: CASSQDAGGALFSRGYTF. The CDR3 DNA follows: TGCGCCAGCAGCCAAGATGCAGGGGGCGCGTTATTCTCCCGTGGCTACACCTTC.

The chain recombines TRBV14 with TRBJ2-6, with D possibly TRBD2 on 7 matching bases. The CDR3 has 18 amino acids. Trimming pared 3 bases from V and 3 bases from J, leaving 18 bases between. In germline, CDR1 is SGHDN, CDR2 FVKESK. Here the CDR3 reads CASSHITGRGNGANVLTF. As DNA, the CDR3 is TGTGCCAGCAGCCATATAACAGGGAGGGGGAATGGGGCCAACGTCCTGACTTTC.

The chain joins TRBV4-1 to TRBJ2-3; D is unclear. This CDR3 comprises 14 residues. Germline assignment: CDR1 MGHRA and CDR2 YSYEKL. Trimming removed 0 bases at V and 8 bases at J, with 12 bases between. CDR3 sequence reads: CASSQDERSSTQYF. The DNA for the CDR3 is TGCGCCAGCAGCCAAGACGAACGGAGTAGTACGCAGTATTTT.

This chain links TRBV10-2 with TRBJ1-2, with D tentatively TRBD1 (6 bases). Trimming stripped 4 bases from V and 3 bases from J, with 15 bases between. The CDR3 sequence is 15 residues long. The V gene's germline CDR1 is WSHSY and CDR2 SAAADI. The CDR3 DNA is TGCGCCAGCAGTGCATACCAGGGGAACTACTATGGCTACACCTTC. This encodes CASSAYQGNYYGYTF.

The chain carries TRBV28 and TRBJ2-7, with 10 bases lining up with TRBD1. This CDR3 spans 18 amino acids. Looked up from germline, CDR1 is MDHEN and CDR2 is SYDVKM. The ends lost 4 bases at V and 5 bases at J; junction bases unmatched: 17. This CDR3 is CASSSSHLRTGGTHEQYF. CDR3 sequence (DNA): TGTGCCAGCAGTTCCTCACACCTCCGGACAGGGGGGACCCACGAGCAGTACTTC.